Here is one T cell receptor beta chain with its context. This entry belongs to a study of control samples from healthy donors and cancer patients. Trimming took 3 bases from V and 5 from J; bases not matched to a gene: 5. Germline values: CDR1 SGHKS, CDR2 YYEKEE (reference sequence). The CDR3 length is 15 residues. Here immunoSEQ multiplex PCR was the method, and the copy in TCRdb shows in-frame clones only, minus some. The sample includes about 130,000 clones, approximately 90% seen only once; the top ten take approximately 8.6%. The gene calls are TRBV5-5 and TRBJ2-2; 9 bases line up with TRBD1. What was sequenced was blood. The clonotype originates from a young man in good health. Written as DNA, the CDR3 is TGTGCCAGCAGCTACGGGACAGGGAAGACCGGGGAGCTGTTTTTT. Its translation is CASSYGTGKTGELFF.